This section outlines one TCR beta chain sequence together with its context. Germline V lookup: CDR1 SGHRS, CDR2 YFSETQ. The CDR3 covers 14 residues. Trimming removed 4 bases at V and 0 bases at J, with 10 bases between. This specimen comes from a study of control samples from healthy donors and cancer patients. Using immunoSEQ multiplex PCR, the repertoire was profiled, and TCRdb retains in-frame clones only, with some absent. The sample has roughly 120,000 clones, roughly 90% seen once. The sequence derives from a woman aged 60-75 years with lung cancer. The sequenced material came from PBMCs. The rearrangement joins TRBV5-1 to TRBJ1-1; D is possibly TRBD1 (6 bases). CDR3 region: CASSQQGVNTEAFF. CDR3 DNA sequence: TGCGCCAGCAGCCAACAGGGAGTGAACACTGAAGCTTTCTTT. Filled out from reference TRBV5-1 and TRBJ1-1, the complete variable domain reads KAGVTQTPRYLIKTRGQQVTLSCSPISGHRSVSWYQQTPGQGLQFLFEYFSETQRNKGNFPGRFSGRQFSNSRSEMNVSTLELGDSALYLCASSQQGVNTEAFFGQGTRLTVV.